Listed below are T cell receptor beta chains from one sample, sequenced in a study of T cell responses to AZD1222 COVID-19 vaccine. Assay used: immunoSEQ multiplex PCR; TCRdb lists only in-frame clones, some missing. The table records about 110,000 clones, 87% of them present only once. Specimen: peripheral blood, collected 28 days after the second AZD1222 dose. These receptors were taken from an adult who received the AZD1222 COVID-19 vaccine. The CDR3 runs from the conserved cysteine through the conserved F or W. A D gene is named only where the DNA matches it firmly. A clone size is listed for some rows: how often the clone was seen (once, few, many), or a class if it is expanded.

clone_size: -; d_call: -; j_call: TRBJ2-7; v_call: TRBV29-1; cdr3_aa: CSVGHQGHEQYF; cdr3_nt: TGCAGCGTTGGACACCAAGGACACGAGCAGTACTTC
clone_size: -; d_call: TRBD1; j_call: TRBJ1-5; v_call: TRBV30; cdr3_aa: CAWSWGTDSNQPQHF; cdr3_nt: TGTGCCTGGAGTTGGGGGACAGATAGCAATCAGCCCCAGCATTTT
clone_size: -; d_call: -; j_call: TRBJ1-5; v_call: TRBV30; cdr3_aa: CAWSTTGSRSNQPQHF; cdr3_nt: TGTGCCTGGAGCACCACTGGATCTCGGAGCAATCAGCCCCAGCATTTT
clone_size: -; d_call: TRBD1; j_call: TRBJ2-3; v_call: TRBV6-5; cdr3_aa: CASTTGTGWEDTQYF; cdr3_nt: TGTGCCAGCACTACCGGGACAGGGTGGGAAGATACGCAGTATTTT
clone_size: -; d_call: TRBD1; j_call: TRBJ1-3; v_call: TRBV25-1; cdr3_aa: CASRTGGNTIYF; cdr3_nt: TGTGCCAGCCGGACAGGTGGAAACACCATATATTTT
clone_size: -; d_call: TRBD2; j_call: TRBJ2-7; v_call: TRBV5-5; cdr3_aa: CASSSPPGLAGGRVREQYF; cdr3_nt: TGTGCCAGCAGCTCCCCCCCGGGACTAGCGGGAGGCAGGGTCCGGGAGCAGTACTTC
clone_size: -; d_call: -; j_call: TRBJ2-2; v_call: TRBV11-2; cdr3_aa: CASSLAGANTGELFF; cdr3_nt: TGTGCCAGCAGCTTAGCAGGGGCGAACACCGGGGAGCTGTTTTTT
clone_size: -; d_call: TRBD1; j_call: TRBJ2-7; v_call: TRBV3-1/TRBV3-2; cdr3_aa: CASNRQGNEQYF; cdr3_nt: TGTGCCAGCAATCGACAGGGAAACGAGCAGTACTTC
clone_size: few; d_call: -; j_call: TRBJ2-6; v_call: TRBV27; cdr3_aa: CASSLTATGSGANVLTF; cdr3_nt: TGTGCCAGCAGTTTGACAGCCACAGGGTCCGGGGCCAACGTCCTGACTTTC
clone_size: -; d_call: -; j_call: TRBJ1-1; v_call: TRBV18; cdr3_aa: CASSPLPVGDVNTEAFF; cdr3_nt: TGTGCCAGCTCACCTCTCCCCGTGGGGGACGTGAACACTGAAGCTTTCTTT
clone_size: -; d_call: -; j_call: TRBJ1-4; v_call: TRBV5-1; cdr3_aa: CASREEDEKLFF; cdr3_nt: TGCGCCAGCAGGGAGGAAGATGAAAAACTGTTTTTT
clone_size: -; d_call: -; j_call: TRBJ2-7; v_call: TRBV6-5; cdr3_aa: CASRPGVPPYEQYF; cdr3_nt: TGTGCCAGCAGGCCGGGAGTCCCTCCCTACGAGCAGTACTTC
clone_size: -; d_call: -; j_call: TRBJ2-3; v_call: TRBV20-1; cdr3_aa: CSASPQISDTQYF; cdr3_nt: TGCAGTGCTAGTCCCCAAATTTCGGATACGCAGTATTTT
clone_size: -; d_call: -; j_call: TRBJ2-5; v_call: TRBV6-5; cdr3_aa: CASSYHLGVQETQYF; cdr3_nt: TGTGCCAGCAGTTACCACCTGGGAGTCCAAGAGACCCAGTACTTC